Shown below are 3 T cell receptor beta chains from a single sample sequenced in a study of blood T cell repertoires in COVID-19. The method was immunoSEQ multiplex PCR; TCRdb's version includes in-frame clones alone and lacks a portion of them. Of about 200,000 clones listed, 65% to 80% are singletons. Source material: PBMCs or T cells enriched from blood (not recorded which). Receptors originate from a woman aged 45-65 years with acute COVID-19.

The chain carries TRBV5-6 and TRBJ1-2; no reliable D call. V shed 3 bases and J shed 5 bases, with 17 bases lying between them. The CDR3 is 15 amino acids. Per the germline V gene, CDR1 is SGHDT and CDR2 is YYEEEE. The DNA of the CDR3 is TGTGCCAGCAGCTCGTCCGGGATTGTAGGTTATGGCTACACCTTC. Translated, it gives CASSSSGIVGYGYTF.

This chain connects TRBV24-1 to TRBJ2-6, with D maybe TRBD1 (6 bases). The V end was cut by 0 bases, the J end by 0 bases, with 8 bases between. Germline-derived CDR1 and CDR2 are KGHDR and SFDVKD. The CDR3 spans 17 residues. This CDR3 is CATSDLADSSGANVLTF. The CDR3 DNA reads TGTGCCACCAGTGATTTGGCGGACAGCTCTGGGGCCAACGTCCTGACTTTC.

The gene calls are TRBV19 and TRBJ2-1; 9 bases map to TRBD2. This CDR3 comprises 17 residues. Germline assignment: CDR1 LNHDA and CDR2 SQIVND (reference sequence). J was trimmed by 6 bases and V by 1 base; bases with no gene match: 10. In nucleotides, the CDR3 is TGTGCCAGTAGTATAGGAGCGGGGGGCCGCGTCGGCAATGAGCAGTTCTTC. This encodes CASSIGAGGRVGNEQFF.